This T cell receptor beta chain was observed in a study of cytomegalovirus exposure and HLA in healthy donors. Only in-frame clones appear in the TCRdb table, and some are missing; sequencing was by immunoSEQ multiplex PCR. Here the sample spans 190,000 or so clones, about 80% being singletons. CDR1 ENHRY and CDR2 SYGVKD come from the germline V gene. J gave up 0 bases and V 4 bases, and 2 bases lay outside the gene matches. The CDR3 is made up of 16 amino acids. The rearrangement uses TRBV10-3 and TRBJ2-3, with 12 positions matching TRBD2. The TCR originated in a woman between 18 and 30 years old in good health and CMV-seropositive. Sequenced material: PBMCs. The CDR3 spells CAISGTSGESTDTQYF. In nucleotides, the CDR3 is TGTGCCATCAGTGGGACTAGCGGGGAAAGCACAGATACGCAGTATTTT.